This T cell receptor beta chain was sequenced during a study of cytomegalovirus exposure and HLA in healthy donors. Study-level background: HLA-typed donors were the source of around 77 million unique TCRs held in an early data release.

Study results and caveats: Excluded: some indistinguishable V segments such as TRBV6-2 and TRBV6-3. An analysis was carried out later, and it reportedly showed fewer N-insertions in an Asian-associated ancestry cluster than the approximately 700-donor mean.

Comment on this clone: What it binds is unknown.

Trimming pared 5 bases from V and 3 bases from J, leaving 17 bases between. CDR1 and CDR2 (germline): MNHEY, SMNVEV (reference sequence). The CDR3 is 15 amino acids. The PCR contained 60 Vbeta and 13 Jbeta primers. The repertoire was sequenced with immunoSEQ multiplex PCR; TCRdb's copy has only in-frame clones and lacks some. The top ten clones hold about 6% of a sample with over 80,000 clones, about three quarters of them seen once. V and J are TRBV27 and TRBJ2-7; a possible D gene is TRBD1 (6 bases). This receptor was taken from a female donor in good health and CMV-seronegative. Sequencing was done on a sample of PBMCs. The CDR3: CASSEAGTIDYEQYF. The CDR3 DNA reads as TGTGCCAGCAGTGAAGCCGGGACAATTGACTACGAGCAGTACTTC.